This T cell receptor (beta chain) derives from a study of blood T cells in healthy people across ages. A sample-barcoded 5' primer and a J-beta primer mix were used in a second PCR of roughly 6 to 11 cycles. Every single cDNA molecule received a tag from a template-switch adaptor with 12 random nucleotides. TCRdb itself ran the 5' RACE reads through MiXCR, one entry per CDR3 protein. Counted here are 700,000 to 950,000 distinct CDR3 sequences, more than 40% occurring once; the ten biggest clones make up 20% to 25%. Roughly 10 milliliters was the volume of peripheral blood drawn from each donor. Total RNA was extracted at no less than 5 micrograms per sample. Looked up from germline, CDR1 is SGHVS and CDR2 is FNYEAQ. CDR3 length: 15 residues. Concerning this clonotype itself: An end of the junction does not agree with germline; a read error may underlie this.

This sequence originates from a woman aged 60-70 years in good health. Sequenced input: blood. V is TRBV7-6 and J is TRBJ2-5, with TRBD1 matching over 7 bases. The DNA matches TRBJ2-7 better at its end, which makes the J call doubtful. CDR3 sequence (DNA): TGTGTCAGCAGCTTAGGGTCAGGGGGTTGGTACGAGCAGTACTTC. This encodes CVSSLGSGGWYEQYF.